This T cell receptor beta chain stems from a study of vaccination effects on CD4 cells after COVID-19. The authors isolated CD4+ T cells after roughly 10 days of culture. All study participants received two doses of BNT162b2 or mRNA-1273 vaccine. With regard to this clone: Antigen: not known.

Method: immunoSEQ multiplex PCR; TCRdb's copy keeps in-frame clones and lacks some. In the table there are about 45,000 clones, approximately 72% of which are singletons. The CDR3 extends over 14 amino acids. Looked up from germline, CDR1 is SNHLY and CDR2 is FYNNEI. Trimming left V 10 bases short and J 4 bases short, with 17 bases between. This receptor was obtained from a human donor who received a COVID-19 vaccine. The gene calls are TRBV2 and TRBJ2-1, with D tentatively TRBD1 or TRBD2 (6 bases each). The sequences come from CD4+ T cells from PBMCs cultured without peptide, collected after COVID-19 vaccination. CDR3 in amino acids: CATGSGGPYNEQFF. DNA of the CDR3: TGTGCCACAGGTTCCGGGGGCCCTTACAATGAGCAGTTCTTC.